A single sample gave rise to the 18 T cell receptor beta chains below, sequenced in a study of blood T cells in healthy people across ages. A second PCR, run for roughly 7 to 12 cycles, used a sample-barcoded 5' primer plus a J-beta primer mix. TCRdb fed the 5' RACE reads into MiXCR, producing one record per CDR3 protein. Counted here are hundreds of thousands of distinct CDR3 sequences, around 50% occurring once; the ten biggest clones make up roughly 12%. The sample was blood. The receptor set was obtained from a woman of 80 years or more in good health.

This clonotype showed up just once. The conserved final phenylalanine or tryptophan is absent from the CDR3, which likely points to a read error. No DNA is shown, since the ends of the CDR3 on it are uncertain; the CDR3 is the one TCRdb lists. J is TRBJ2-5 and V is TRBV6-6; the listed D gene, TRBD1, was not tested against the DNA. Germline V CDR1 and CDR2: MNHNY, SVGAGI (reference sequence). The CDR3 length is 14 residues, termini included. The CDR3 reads CASTPGQGVYTFGS.

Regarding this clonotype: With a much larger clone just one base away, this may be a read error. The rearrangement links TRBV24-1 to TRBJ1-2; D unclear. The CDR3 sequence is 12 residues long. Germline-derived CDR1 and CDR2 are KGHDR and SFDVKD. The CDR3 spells CTTSGENYGYTF. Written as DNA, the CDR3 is TGTACCACCAGTGGGGAGAACTATGGCTACACCTTC.

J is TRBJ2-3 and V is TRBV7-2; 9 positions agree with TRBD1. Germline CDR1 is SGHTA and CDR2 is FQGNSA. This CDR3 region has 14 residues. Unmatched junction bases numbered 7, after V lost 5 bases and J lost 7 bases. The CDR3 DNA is TGTGCCAGCAGCCCGGGACAGGGATTTCATACGCAGTATTTT. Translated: CASSPGQGFHTQYF.

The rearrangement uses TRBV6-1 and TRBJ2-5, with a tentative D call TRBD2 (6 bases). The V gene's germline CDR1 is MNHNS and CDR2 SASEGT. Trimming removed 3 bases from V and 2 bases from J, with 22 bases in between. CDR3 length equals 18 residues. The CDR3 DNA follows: TGTGCCAGCAGTGAGGGGTCCTCTGAGGAGGGTGGGCAAGAGACCCAGTACTTC. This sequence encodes CASSEGSSEEGGQETQYF.

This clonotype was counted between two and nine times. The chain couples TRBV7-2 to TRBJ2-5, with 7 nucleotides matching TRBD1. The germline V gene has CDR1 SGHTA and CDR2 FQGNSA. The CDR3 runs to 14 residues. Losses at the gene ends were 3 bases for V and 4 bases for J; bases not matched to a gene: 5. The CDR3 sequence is CASSLDRSRETQYF. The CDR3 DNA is TGTGCCAGCAGCTTGGACAGGTCCCGAGAGACCCAGTACTTC.

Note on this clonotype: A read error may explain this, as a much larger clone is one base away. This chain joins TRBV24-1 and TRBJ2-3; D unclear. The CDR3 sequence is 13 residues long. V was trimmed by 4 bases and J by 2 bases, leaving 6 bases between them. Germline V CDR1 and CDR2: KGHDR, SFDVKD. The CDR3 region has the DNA TGTGCCACCAGTGACACCAACACAGATACGCAGTATTTT. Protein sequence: CATSDTNTDTQYF.

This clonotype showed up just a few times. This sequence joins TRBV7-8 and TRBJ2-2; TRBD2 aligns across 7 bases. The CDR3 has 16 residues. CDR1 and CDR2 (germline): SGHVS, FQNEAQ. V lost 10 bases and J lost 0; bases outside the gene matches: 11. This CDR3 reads CATHFGGTANTGELFF. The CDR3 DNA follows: TGTGCCACTCACTTCGGGGGGACCGCGAACACCGGGGAGCTGTTTTTT.

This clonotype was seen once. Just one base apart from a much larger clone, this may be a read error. CDR3 DNA sequence: TGTGCCAGCAGAAGGGGCGGGCCCATCTGCGAGCAGTACTTC. This encodes CASRRGGPICEQYF. This chain uses TRBV28 with TRBJ2-5; D is tentatively TRBD1 or TRBD2 (5 bases each). The J call may be incorrect, as the DNA end agrees better with TRBJ2-7. This CDR3 is built from 14 residues. Germline CDR1 MDHEN, CDR2 SYDVKM.

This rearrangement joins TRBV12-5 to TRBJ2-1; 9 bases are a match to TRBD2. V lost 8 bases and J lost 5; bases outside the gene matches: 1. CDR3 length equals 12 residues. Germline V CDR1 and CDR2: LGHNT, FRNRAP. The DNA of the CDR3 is TGTGCTAGTAGCGGGGGGAACAATGAGCAGTTCTTC. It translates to CASSGGNNEQFF.

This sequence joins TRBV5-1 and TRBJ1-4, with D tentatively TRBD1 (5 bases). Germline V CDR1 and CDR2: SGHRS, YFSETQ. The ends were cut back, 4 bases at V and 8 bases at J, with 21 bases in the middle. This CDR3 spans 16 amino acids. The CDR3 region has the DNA TGCGCCAGCAGCACACGGCCCGACACAGGCTGGGAAAAACTGTTTTTT. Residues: CASSTRPDTGWEKLFF.

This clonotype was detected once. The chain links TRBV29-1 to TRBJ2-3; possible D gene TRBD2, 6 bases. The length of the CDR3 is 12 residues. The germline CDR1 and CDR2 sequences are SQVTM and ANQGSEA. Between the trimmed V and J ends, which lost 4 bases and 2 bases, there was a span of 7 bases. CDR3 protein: CSVGGDTDTQYF. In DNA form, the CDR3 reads TGCAGCGTTGGGGGGGACACAGATACGCAGTATTTT.

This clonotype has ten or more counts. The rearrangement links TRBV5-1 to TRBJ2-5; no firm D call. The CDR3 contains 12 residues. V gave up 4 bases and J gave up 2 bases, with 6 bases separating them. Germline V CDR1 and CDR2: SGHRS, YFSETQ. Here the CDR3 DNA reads TGCGCCAGCAGCGAGCCGCAAGAGACCCAGTACTTC. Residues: CASSEPQETQYF. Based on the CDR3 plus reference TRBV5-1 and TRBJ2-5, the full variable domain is KAGVTQTPRYLIKTRGQQVTLSCSPISGHRSVSWYQQTPGQGLQFLFEYFSETQRNKGNFPGRFSGRQFSNSRSEMNVSTLELGDSALYLCASSEPQETQYFGPGTRLLVL.

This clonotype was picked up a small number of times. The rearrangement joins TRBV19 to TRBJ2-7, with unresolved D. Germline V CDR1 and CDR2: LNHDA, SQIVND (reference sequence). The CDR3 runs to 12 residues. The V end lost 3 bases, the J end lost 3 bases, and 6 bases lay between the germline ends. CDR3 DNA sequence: TGTGCCAGTAGTATCCCGGGCTACGAGCAGTACTTC. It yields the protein CASSIPGYEQYF. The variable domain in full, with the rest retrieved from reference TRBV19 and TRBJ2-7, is DGGITQSPKYLFRKEGQNVTLSCEQNLNHDAMYWYRQDPGQGLRLIYYSQIVNDFQKGDIAEGYSVSREKKESFPLTVTSAQKNPTAFYLCASSIPGYEQYFGPGTRLTVT.

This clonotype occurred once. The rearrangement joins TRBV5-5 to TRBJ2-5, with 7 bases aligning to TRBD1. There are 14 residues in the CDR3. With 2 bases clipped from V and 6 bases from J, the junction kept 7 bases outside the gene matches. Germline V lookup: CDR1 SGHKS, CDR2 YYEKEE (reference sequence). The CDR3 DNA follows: TGTGCCAGCAGCTTCGCCGGGACAGCGAAGACCCAGTACTTC. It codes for CASSFAGTAKTQYF.

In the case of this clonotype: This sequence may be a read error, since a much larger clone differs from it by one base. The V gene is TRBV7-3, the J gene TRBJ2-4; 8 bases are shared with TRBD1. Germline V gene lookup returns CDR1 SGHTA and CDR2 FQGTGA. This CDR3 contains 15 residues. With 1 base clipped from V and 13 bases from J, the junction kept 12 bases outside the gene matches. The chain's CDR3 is CASSLSQGAIGEQYF. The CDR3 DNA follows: TGTGCCAGCAGCTTAAGTCAGGGGGCAATCGGGGAGCAGTACTTC.

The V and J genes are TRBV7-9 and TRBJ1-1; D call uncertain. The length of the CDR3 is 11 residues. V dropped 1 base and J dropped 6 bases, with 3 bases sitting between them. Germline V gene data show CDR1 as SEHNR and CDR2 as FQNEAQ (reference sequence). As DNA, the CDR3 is TGTGCCAGCAGCTTAGTTCCTGAAGCTTTCTTT. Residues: CASSLVPEAFF.

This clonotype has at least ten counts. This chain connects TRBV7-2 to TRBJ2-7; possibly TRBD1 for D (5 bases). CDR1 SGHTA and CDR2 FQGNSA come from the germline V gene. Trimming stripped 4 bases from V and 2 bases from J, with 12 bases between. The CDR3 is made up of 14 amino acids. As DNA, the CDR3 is TGTGCCAGCAGCTCACTGACAGCAGCCTACGAGCAGTACTTC. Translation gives CASSSLTAAYEQYF.

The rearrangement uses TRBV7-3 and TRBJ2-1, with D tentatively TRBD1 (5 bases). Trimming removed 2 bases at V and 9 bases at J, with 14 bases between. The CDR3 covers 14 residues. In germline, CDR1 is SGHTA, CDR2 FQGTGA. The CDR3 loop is CASSLWGGRGEQFF. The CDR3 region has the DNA TGTGCCAGCAGCTTATGGGGTGGAAGGGGTGAGCAGTTCTTC.